Listed here are 16 T cell receptor beta chains from one sample, sequenced in a study of glioma-infiltrating T cells after dendritic cell vaccination. TCRdb's copy holds only in-frame clones and misses some; the assay was immunoSEQ multiplex PCR. The table includes tens of thousands of clones, approximately 90% detected once. Sample: blood, taken before dendritic cell vaccination. Receptors were obtained from a human donor with glioblastoma.

The genes are TRBV7-2 and TRBJ1-5; D unclear. Trimming removed 1 base from V and 2 bases from J, with 6 bases in between. Looked up from germline, CDR1 is SGHTA and CDR2 is FQGNSA. This CDR3 region has 14 residues. This CDR3 reads CASSLEGGNQPQHF. The CDR3 nucleotides read TGTGCCAGCAGCTTAGAGGGAGGCAATCAGCCCCAGCATTTT.

This clone turned up a few times. Additional DNA sequences in this sample encode the identical CDR3. The chain combines TRBV29-1 with TRBJ2-7; D is ambiguous. Trimming stripped 6 bases from V and 4 bases from J, with 10 bases between. Germline loops: CDR1 SQVTM, CDR2 ANQGSEA. The CDR3 extends over 11 amino acids. The CDR3 reads CSVATEYEQYF. The CDR3 bases are TGCAGCGTGGCGACGGAGTACGAGCAGTACTTC.

This clone was detected a few times. The chain carries TRBV9 and TRBJ1-2, with a tentative D call TRBD1 (6 bases). The CDR3 has 16 residues. The V gene lost 0 bases and the J gene lost 8 bases, with 20 bases spanning the gap. Germline values: CDR1 SGDLS, CDR2 YYNGEE. The CDR3 region is CASSVEWWGGAKGYTF. The CDR3 DNA reads TGTGCCAGCAGCGTAGAATGGTGGGGGGGCGCGAAAGGCTACACCTTC.

This clone has only one observation. DNA for the CDR3: TGTGCCTGGCGGACAGGGGGCAGTTACGAGCAGTACTTC. Protein sequence: CAWRTGGSYEQYF. The rearrangement joins TRBV30 to TRBJ2-7, with 11 positions matching TRBD1. V lost 5 bases to trimming and J lost 4 bases; unmatched junction nucleotides: 4. Germline CDR1 is GTSNPN and CDR2 is SVGIG (reference sequence). This CDR3 comprises 13 residues. The whole variable domain, remainder taken from reference TRBV30 and TRBJ2-7, is SQTIHQWPATLVQPVGSPLSLECTVEGTSNPNLYWYRQAAGRGLQLLFYSVGIGQISSEVPQNLSASRPQDRQFILSSKKLLLSDSGFYLCAWRTGGSYEQYFGPGTRLTVT.

The V call is TRBV19, the J call TRBJ1-3; D perhaps matches TRBD1 (5 bases). CDR3 length equals 13 residues. Trimming stripped 8 bases from V and 10 bases from J, with 18 bases between. From germline, CDR1 is LNHDA and CDR2 SQIVND (reference sequence). The CDR3 bases are TGTGCCAGTCTATGGACACCGTCGAGTACCATATATTTT. Protein product: CASLWTPSSTIYF.

The DNA of the CDR3 is TGCAGCGTTGAAGATCCTGGACAGACCTACGAGCAGTACTTC. Protein product: CSVEDPGQTYEQYF. This sequence joins TRBV29-1 and TRBJ2-7; possibly TRBD1 for D (6 bases). The V and J ends lost 0 bases and 2 bases respectively, with 11 bases between them. This CDR3 spans 14 amino acids. Germline lookup yields CDR1 SQVTM and CDR2 ANQGSEA.

This chain links TRBV7-2 with TRBJ1-2; maybe TRBD1 (6 bases). V was trimmed by 1 base and J by 2 bases, leaving 14 bases between them. Germline loops: CDR1 SGHTA, CDR2 FQGNSA. The CDR3 contains 16 residues. This CDR3 is CASSLGAGAKNYGYTF. CDR3 nucleotides: TGTGCCAGCAGCTTAGGTGCAGGGGCCAAAAACTATGGCTACACCTTC.

The chain employs TRBV9 and TRBJ2-3; D possibly corresponds to TRBD2 (7 bases). V was shortened by 3 bases and J by 1 base, with 15 bases between the two germline ends. Germline V gene data show CDR1 as SGDLS and CDR2 as YYNGEE. The CDR3 runs 16 residues. CDR3 residues: CASSDLGGGRTDTQYF. CDR3 coding DNA: TGTGCCAGCAGCGACCTGGGCGGGGGCCGCACAGATACGCAGTATTTT. Using reference TRBV9 and TRBJ2-3 for the parts outside the CDR3, the full variable domain is DSGVTQTPKHLITATGQRVTLRCSPRSGDLSVYWYQQSLDQGLQFLIQYYNGEERAKGNILERFSAQQFPDLHSELNLSSLELGDSALYFCASSDLGGGRTDTQYFGPGTRLTVL.

The rearrangement links TRBV23-1 to TRBJ2-1, with TRBD1 matching over 12 bases. TRBV23-1 is assigned to the ORF class and has an uncertain function. The CDR3 runs to 17 residues. The trim removed 0 bases at V and 6 bases at J, leaving 6 bases unmatched. CDR3 DNA: TGCGCCAGCAGTCAATCGAGGGGGACAGGGGGCTTCAATGAGCAGTTCTTC. It translates to CASSQSRGTGGFNEQFF.

The chain couples TRBV2 to TRBJ1-4; 7 bases match TRBD1. The germline V gene has CDR1 SNHLY and CDR2 FYNNEI. The CDR3 runs 14 residues. The trim removed 11 bases at V and 0 bases at J, leaving 6 bases unmatched. CDR3 in DNA: TGTGCCTCTCACAGGGGTTCAACTAATGAAAAACTGTTTTTT. Translated: CASHRGSTNEKLFF.

The J gene is TRBJ2-2, the V gene TRBV11-3; D may be TRBD1 (6 bases). CDR3 length: 14 amino acids. With 5 bases removed from V and 7 bases from J, the gap between germline ends came to 14 bases. Looked up from germline, CDR1 is SGHNT and CDR2 is YENEEA. DNA of the CDR3: TGTGCCAGCAGCACCATAATAGGGGGCGGGGAGCTGTTTTTT. Amino acids: CASSTIIGGGELFF.

A word on this clone: Within the sample, other DNA sequences also encode this same CDR3. The chain couples TRBV5-1 to TRBJ2-1; TRBD2 matches at 7 bases. Germline V CDR1 and CDR2: SGHRS, YFSETQ. The CDR3 sequence is 15 residues long. With V trimmed by 0 bases and J by 4 bases, 4 bases remained unmatched. DNA of the CDR3: TGCGCCAGCAGCTTGGGACTAGCTAGTTACAATGAGCAGTTCTTC. This sequence encodes CASSLGLASYNEQFF. Combining the CDR3 with reference TRBV5-1 and TRBJ2-1 gives the whole variable domain KAGVTQTPRYLIKTRGQQVTLSCSPISGHRSVSWYQQTPGQGLQFLFEYFSETQRNKGNFPGRFSGRQFSNSRSEMNVSTLELGDSALYLCASSLGLASYNEQFFGPGTRLTVL.

The chain links TRBV7-6 to TRBJ1-4; D not resolved. The CDR3 sequence is 13 residues long. CDR1 SGHVS and CDR2 FNYEAQ come from the germline V gene. V lost 4 bases to trimming and J lost 12 bases, with 15 bases between them. For the CDR3, the DNA is TGTGCCAGCAGCTCTCTGACGGGGAAGGAACTGTTTTTT. This codes for CASSSLTGKELFF. Combining the CDR3 with reference TRBV7-6 and TRBJ1-4 gives the whole variable domain GAGVSQSPRYKVTKRGQDVALRCDPISGHVSLYWYRQALGQGPEFLTYFNYEAQQDKSGLPNDRFSAERPEGSISTLTIQRTEQRDSAMYRCASSSLTGKELFFGSGTQLSVL.

The chain combines TRBV6-5 with TRBJ1-4; D might be TRBD1 (6 bases). Germline-derived CDR1 and CDR2 are MNHEY and SVGAGI. Deletions cut 5 bases from V and 13 bases from J, with 17 bases between. This CDR3 comprises 13 residues. The CDR3: CASSPGTKIRLFF. DNA for the CDR3: TGTGCCAGCAGTCCCGGGACAAAAATCCGACTGTTTTTT.

V and J are TRBV19 and TRBJ1-2, with a weak D call TRBD1 (6 bases). The CDR3 is 13 residues long. The V and J ends lost 4 bases and 7 bases respectively, with 13 bases between them. The germline V gene encodes CDR1 LNHDA and CDR2 SQIVND (reference sequence). DNA for the CDR3: TGTGCCAGTAGTACTACAGGGTTGTCTGGCTACACCTTC. Translating gives CASSTTGLSGYTF. The variable domain in full, completed from reference TRBV19 and TRBJ1-2, reads DGGITQSPKYLFRKEGQNVTLSCEQNLNHDAMYWYRQDPGQGLRLIYYSQIVNDFQKGDIAEGYSVSREKKESFPLTVTSAQKNPTAFYLCASSTTGLSGYTFGSGTRLTVV.

This chain links TRBV29-1 with TRBJ2-1; D is uncertain. The CDR3 runs 11 residues. The germline gives CDR1 SQVTM, CDR2 ANQGSEA. Trimming stripped 0 bases from V and 7 bases from J, with 4 bases between. CDR3 residues: CSVEERNEQFF. In nucleotides, the CDR3 is TGCAGCGTTGAAGAGAGGAATGAGCAGTTCTTC.